This T cell receptor beta chain was profiled in a study of memory CD4+ T cells and cytomegalovirus serostatus. Study summary: Donors were healthy Belgian adults, 8 to 10 CMV seropositive and around 23 seronegative.

CDR1 is SGHRS and CDR2 is YFSETQ in the germline V gene. The CDR3 consists of 14 residues. V lost 0 bases and J lost 7, with 13 bases in between. Single viable CD3+CD4+CD8-CD45RO+ cells were sorted as the memory CD4+ T cells. CMV serostatus came from serum IgG against pp150, pp28, p38, p52. CD4+ T cells were isolated by positive magnetic selection. Measured with immunoSEQ multiplex PCR; TCRdb has only the in-frame clones, and not every one. The table has some 39,000 clones, about four fifths seen once. Regarding this clone: Its antigen is not identified. Different DNA sequences within this sample yield the same CDR3.

Notes on the study in general: Of under 200 reported CMV TCRbeta sequences, around 62 were found in memory CD4+ repertoires.

What was sequenced was memory CD4+ T cells from blood. The TCR originated in an adult in good health and CMV-seronegative. The V and J genes are TRBV5-1 and TRBJ1-2, with a tentative D call TRBD1 (6 bases). The CDR3 DNA is TGCGCCAGCAGCTTGGGGCAGGGGCACGGTGGCTACACCTTC. Translation gives CASSLGQGHGGYTF.